Below, 18 T cell receptor beta chains from the same sample are listed, as sequenced in a study of T cell changes during pregnancy in multiple sclerosis. Some clones are missing from TCRdb's copy, which holds only in-frame ones; the method was immunoSEQ multiplex PCR. The sample has about 51,000 clones; roughly 93% are singletons. This specimen consisted of peripheral blood, obtained in the second trimester of pregnancy. The receptors come from a female donor with multiple sclerosis, enrolled in a pregnancy study.

The chain recombines TRBV18 with TRBJ2-1; 9 bases line up with TRBD1. Trimming at V came to 6 bases and at J to 5 bases, leaving 2 bases not matched to a gene. Germline CDR1 is KGHSH and CDR2 is LQKENI. This CDR3 comprises 13 residues. This CDR3 is CASSGTGNNEQFF. The CDR3 region has the DNA TGTGCCAGCTCCGGGACAGGGAACAATGAGCAGTTCTTC.

This chain joins TRBV9 and TRBJ2-1, with 8 positions matching TRBD2. The CDR3 spans 19 residues. The germline V gene encodes CDR1 SGDLS and CDR2 YYNGEE. The V segment lost 0 bases and the J segment 0 bases; nucleotides outside the gene matches: 11. The CDR3 sequence is CASSVEASGRYSSYNEQFF. DNA of the CDR3: TGTGCCAGCAGCGTAGAGGCTAGCGGGCGTTACAGCTCCTACAATGAGCAGTTCTTC.

The CDR3 nucleotides read TGCGCCAGCAGCCCCGGACAGGGAAGATACTATGGCTACACCTTC. It translates to CASSPGQGRYYGYTF. The chain is built from TRBV4-3 and TRBJ1-2; 8 bases map to TRBD1. V lost 4 bases, J lost 3 bases, and 7 bases stayed unmatched. The CDR3 has 15 residues. Germline assignment: CDR1 LGHNA and CDR2 YSLEER.

The rearrangement links TRBV30 to TRBJ2-2; possibly TRBD1 for D (5 bases). The germline V gene encodes CDR1 GTSNPN and CDR2 SVGIG (reference sequence). V was clipped by 6 bases and J by 4 bases, with 15 bases between them. The CDR3 is 14 amino acids. The DNA for the CDR3 is TGTGCCTGCCGCGGTGGGGCAGGCACCGGGGAGCTGTTTTTT. Translating gives CACRGGAGTGELFF.

The CDR3 sequence: CASSASTLKPGLAGSQYNEQFF. The CDR3 DNA reads TGTGCCAGCAGCGCTTCGACCCTCAAACCGGGACTAGCGGGAAGTCAATACAATGAGCAGTTCTTC. The chain combines TRBV9 with TRBJ2-1, with 13 nucleotides matching TRBD2. The CDR3 has 22 amino acids. CDR1 and CDR2 (germline): SGDLS, YYNGEE. Germline trimming cut 3 bases from V and 4 bases from J; bases unmatched to any gene: 22.

The CDR3 nucleotides read TGTGCCAGCAGCTCGGGACAGGGTGAGGATACGCAGTATTTT. It specifies CASSSGQGEDTQYF. The chain uses TRBV9 and TRBJ2-3; 9 bases line up with TRBD1. V lost 4 bases, J lost 6 bases, and 6 bases stayed unmatched. Germline V gives CDR1 SGDLS, CDR2 YYNGEE. The length of the CDR3 is 14 residues.

J is TRBJ2-3 and V is TRBV19; 7 bases are shared with TRBD1. CDR1 is LNHDA, CDR2 SQIVND, per germline (reference sequence). V shed 9 bases, J shed 2 bases, and the junction held 11 bases outside the gene matches. The CDR3 runs to 15 residues. The CDR3 DNA is TGTGCCAGACCCATCTCGGGACAGAACACAGATACGCAGTATTTT. It yields the protein CARPISGQNTDTQYF.

This sequence joins TRBV13 and TRBJ2-7; 7 bases agree with TRBD1. Germline-derived CDR1 and CDR2 are PRHDT and FYEKMQ (reference sequence). The CDR3 covers 13 residues. V was pared by 8 bases and J by 1 base, with 5 bases of the junction left unmatched. In DNA form, the CDR3 reads TGTGCCAGCTGCTACAGGGGTTCCTACGAGCAGTACTTC. It codes for CASCYRGSYEQYF. Filled out from reference TRBV13 and TRBJ2-7, the complete variable domain reads AAGVIQSPRHLIKEKRETATLKCYPIPRHDTVYWYQQGPGQDPQFLISFYEKMQSDKGSIPDRFSAQQFSDYHSELNMSSLELGDSALYFCASCYRGSYEQYFGPGTRLTVT.

The J gene is TRBJ2-5, the V gene TRBV11-2; 7 bases align to TRBD1. CDR1 is SGHAT, CDR2 FQNNGV, per germline. Unmatched junction bases numbered 6, after V lost 0 bases and J lost 5 bases. The CDR3 extends over 15 amino acids. CDR3: CASSLEWGRGETQYF. CDR3 nucleotides: TGTGCCAGCAGCTTAGAATGGGGCAGGGGGGAGACCCAGTACTTC.

This chain uses TRBV18 with TRBJ1-1; perhaps TRBD1 as D (5 bases). The CDR3 is 16 amino acids. Germline V gives CDR1 KGHSH, CDR2 LQKENI. With 0 bases removed from V and 2 bases from J, the gap between germline ends came to 13 bases. DNA of the CDR3: TGTGCCAGCTCACCACCCTTAGGGCAGGGCAACACTGAAGCTTTCTTT. Its translation is CASSPPLGQGNTEAFF.

The rearrangement uses TRBV5-1 and TRBJ1-1, with D unresolved. The CDR3 is 14 amino acids. V was trimmed by 2 bases and J by 4 bases, leaving 12 bases between them. Per germline, CDR1 SGHRS and CDR2 YFSETQ. The CDR3 here is CASSFTPASTEAFF. CDR3 bases: TGCGCCAGCAGCTTCACCCCCGCCAGCACTGAAGCTTTCTTT.

CDR3 sequence: CASSFIAGGPSTDTQYF. The CDR3 DNA is TGTGCCAGCAGTTTCATAGCGGGAGGGCCGAGCACAGATACGCAGTATTTT. The rearrangement links TRBV28 to TRBJ2-3, with 11 bases lining up with TRBD2. Germline CDR1 reads MDHEN; CDR2 reads SYDVKM. The CDR3 is 17 residues long. The V gene end was trimmed by 3 bases and the J gene end by 0 bases; junction bases not matched to a gene: 5.

This clone was recorded only once. This sequence joins TRBV6-6 and TRBJ1-1; tentatively, D is TRBD1 (5 bases). CDR3 length equals 13 residues. V was clipped by 6 bases and J by 6 bases, with 14 bases between them. The germline CDR1 and CDR2 sequences are MNHNY and SVGAGI (reference sequence). CDR3 DNA: TGTGCCAGCAGCCCCCTTTGGGGGGCTGAAGCTTTCTTT. It is translated as CASSPLWGAEAFF.

The chain combines TRBV9 with TRBJ2-2, with D uncertain. This CDR3 region has 14 residues. Trimming stripped 0 bases from V and 4 bases from J, with 7 bases between. CDR1 is SGDLS, CDR2 YYNGEE, per germline. As DNA, the CDR3 is TGTGCCAGCAGCGTAGCCCAGGTCACCGGGGAGCTGTTTTTT. This sequence encodes CASSVAQVTGELFF.

The V gene is TRBV9, the J gene TRBJ1-4; 9 positions agree with TRBD1. J gave up 3 bases and V 0 bases, and 0 bases lay outside the gene matches. From germline, CDR1 is SGDLS and CDR2 YYNGEE. The CDR3 runs to 15 residues. CDR3 sequence reads: CASSVGDRANEKLFF. The CDR3 DNA is TGTGCCAGCAGCGTAGGGGACAGGGCTAATGAAAAACTGTTTTTT.

The chain couples TRBV10-2 to TRBJ2-5, with 7 bases lining up with TRBD2. The J segment lost 4 bases and the V segment lost 9 bases, leaving 5 bases of the junction unmatched. This CDR3 contains 12 residues. From germline, CDR1 is WSHSY and CDR2 SAAADI. CDR3 sequence: CASRTRAETQYF. For the CDR3, the DNA is TGCGCCAGTAGGACTAGGGCAGAGACCCAGTACTTC.

The V call is TRBV25-1, the J call TRBJ1-2; D gene unclear. Trimming stripped 3 bases from V and 5 bases from J, with 16 bases between. This CDR3 spans 15 amino acids. Germline assignment: CDR1 MGHDK and CDR2 SYGVNS. CDR3 DNA: TGTGCCAGCAGTGACGGAACGGAGGCGGGTTATGGCTACACCTTC. This codes for CASSDGTEAGYGYTF.

This clone has a handful of counts. The gene calls are TRBV2 and TRBJ2-7; 15 positions match TRBD2. Germline V gene sequence: CDR1 SNHLY, CDR2 FYNNEI. V lost 7 bases and J lost 6; bases outside the gene matches: 4. The CDR3 is 14 amino acids. CDR3 loop: CASTRGLAGGEQYF. The CDR3, as DNA: TGTGCCAGCACACGGGGACTAGCGGGAGGCGAGCAGTACTTC. Together with reference TRBV2 and TRBJ2-7, the CDR3 gives the full variable domain: EPEVTQTPSHQVTQMGQEVILRCVPISNHLYFYWYRQILGQKVEFLVSFYNNEISEKSEIFDDQFSVERPDGSNFTLKIRSTKLEDSAMYFCASTRGLAGGEQYFGPGTRLTVT.